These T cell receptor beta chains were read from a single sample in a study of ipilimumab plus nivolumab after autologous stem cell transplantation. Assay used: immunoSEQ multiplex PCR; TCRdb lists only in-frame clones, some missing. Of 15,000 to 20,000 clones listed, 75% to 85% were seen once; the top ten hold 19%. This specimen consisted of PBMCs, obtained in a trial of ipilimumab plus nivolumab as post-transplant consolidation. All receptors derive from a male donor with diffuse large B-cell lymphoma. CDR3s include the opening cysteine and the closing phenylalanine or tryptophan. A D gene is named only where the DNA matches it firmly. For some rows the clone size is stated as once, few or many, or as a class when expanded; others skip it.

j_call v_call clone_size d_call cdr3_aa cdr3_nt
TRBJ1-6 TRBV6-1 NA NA CASSELWGAPLHF TGTGCCAGCAGTGAACTCTGGGGGGCACCCCTCCACTTT
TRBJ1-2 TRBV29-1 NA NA CSVEDGRRHGYTF TGCAGCGTTGAAGATGGCAGACGGCATGGCTACACCTTC
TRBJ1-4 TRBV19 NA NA CASTLGPTYGKLFF TGTGCCAGTACCCTAGGGCCAACCTACGGGAAACTGTTTTTT
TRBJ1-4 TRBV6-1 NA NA CASSVNRAPGKLFF TGTGCCAGCAGTGTAAACAGGGCCCCAGGAAAACTGTTTTTT
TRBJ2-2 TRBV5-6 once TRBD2 CASSLWGSGSTGELFF TGTGCCAGCAGCTTGTGGGGTAGCGGGAGTACCGGGGAGCTGTTTTTT
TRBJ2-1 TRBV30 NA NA CAWTTWGLIANEQFF TGTGCCTGGACCACCTGGGGTCTAATCGCAAATGAGCAGTTCTTC
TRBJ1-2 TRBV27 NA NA CASSYKGALYGYTF TGTGCCAGCAGTTATAAGGGTGCCCTTTATGGCTACACCTTC
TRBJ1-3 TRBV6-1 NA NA CASRLVGGGNTIYF TGTGCCAGCAGGCTGGTGGGGGGTGGAAACACCATATATTTT
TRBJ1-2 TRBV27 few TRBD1 CASSPSEDRGRRGYTF TGTGCCAGCAGTCCGTCGGAGGACAGGGGGCGCAGAGGCTACACCTTC
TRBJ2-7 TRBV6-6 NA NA CASSYSSPYEQYF TGTGCCAGCAGTTACTCAAGTCCCTACGAGCAGTACTTC
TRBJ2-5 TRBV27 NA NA CASSLYGERETQYF TGTGCCAGCAGTTTATACGGGGAAAGGGAGACCCAGTACTTC
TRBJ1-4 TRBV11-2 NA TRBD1 CASSVGTGGVGEKLFF TGTGCCAGCAGCGTCGGGACAGGGGGAGTCGGTGAAAAACTGTTTTTT
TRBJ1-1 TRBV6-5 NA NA CASSPNVGGTEAFF TGTGCCAGCAGCCCTAACGTGGGGGGCACTGAAGCTTTCTTT
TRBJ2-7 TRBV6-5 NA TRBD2 CASSPKAGGPNEQYF TGTGCCAGCAGTCCCAAAGCGGGAGGGCCAAACGAGCAGTACTTC
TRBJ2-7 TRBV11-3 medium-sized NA CASSSSWGTYEQYF TGTGCCAGCAGCTCGTCGTGGGGAACCTACGAGCAGTACTTC
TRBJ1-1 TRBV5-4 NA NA CASSQDSELRAFF TGTGCCAGCAGCCAGGACTCGGAATTGAGGGCTTTCTTT
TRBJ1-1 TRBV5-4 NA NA CASSVARVNTEAFF TGTGCCAGCAGCGTCGCCAGGGTGAACACTGAAGCTTTCTTT
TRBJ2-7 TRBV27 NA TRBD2 CASMMTGGPQSPRRYEQYF TGTGCCAGCATGATGACGGGGGGGCCCCAATCCCCACGACGGTACGAGCAGTACTTC
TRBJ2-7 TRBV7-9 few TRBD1 CASSPRTGRDEQYF TGTGCCAGCAGCCCCAGGACAGGGAGAGACGAGCAGTACTTC
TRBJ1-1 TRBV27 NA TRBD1 CASSTLDRDTEAFF TGTGCCAGCAGTACCCTCGACAGGGACACTGAAGCTTTCTTT
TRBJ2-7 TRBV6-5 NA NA CASRKPGASEQYF TGTGCCAGCAGGAAGCCAGGGGCGTCCGAGCAGTACTTC
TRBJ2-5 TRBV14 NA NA CASSRRETQYF TGTGCCAGCAGCCGACGGGAGACCCAGTACTTC
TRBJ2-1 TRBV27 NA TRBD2 CASSLSAPSGTYYNEQFF TGTGCCAGCAGTTTATCGGCCCCTAGCGGGACTTACTACAATGAGCAGTTCTTC
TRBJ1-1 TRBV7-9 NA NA CASSLAGMNTEAFF TGTGCCAGCAGCTTAGCAGGGATGAACACTGAAGCTTTCTTT
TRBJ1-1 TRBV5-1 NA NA CASSSQDNTEAFF TGCGCCAGCAGCTCCCAGGATAACACTGAAGCTTTCTTT
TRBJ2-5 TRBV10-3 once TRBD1 CAISESRGQGRRETQYF TGTGCCATCAGTGAGTCGAGGGGACAGGGACGGAGGGAGACCCAGTACTTC
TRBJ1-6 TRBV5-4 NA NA CASSLAWGVDSPLHF TGTGCCAGCAGCTTGGCCTGGGGGGTAGATTCACCCCTCCACTTT
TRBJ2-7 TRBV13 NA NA CASSLGASYEQYF TGTGCCAGCAGCTTAGGGGCATCTTACGAGCAGTACTTC
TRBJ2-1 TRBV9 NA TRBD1 CASSGDRDRGNHEQFF TGTGCCAGCAGCGGGGACCGGGACAGGGGAAACCATGAGCAGTTCTTC
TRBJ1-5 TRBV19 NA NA CASSISGYSNQPQHF TGTGCCAGTAGTATATCTGGGTATAGCAATCAGCCCCAGCATTTT
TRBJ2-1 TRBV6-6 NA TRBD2 CASSYSIAGGRNEQFF TGTGCCAGCAGTTACTCGATCGCGGGAGGTAGGAATGAGCAGTTCTTC